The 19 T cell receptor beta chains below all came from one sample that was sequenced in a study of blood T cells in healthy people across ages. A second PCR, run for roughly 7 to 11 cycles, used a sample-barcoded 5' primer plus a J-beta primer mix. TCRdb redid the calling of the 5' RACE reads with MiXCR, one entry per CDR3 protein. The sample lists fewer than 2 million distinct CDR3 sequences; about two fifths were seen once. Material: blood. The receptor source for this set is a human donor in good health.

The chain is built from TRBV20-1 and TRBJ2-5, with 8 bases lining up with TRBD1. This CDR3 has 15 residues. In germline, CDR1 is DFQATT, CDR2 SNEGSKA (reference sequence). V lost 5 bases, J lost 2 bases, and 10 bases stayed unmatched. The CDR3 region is CSAAEWGQEQETQYF. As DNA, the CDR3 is TGCAGTGCTGCTGAATGGGGACAGGAACAAGAGACCCAGTACTTC.

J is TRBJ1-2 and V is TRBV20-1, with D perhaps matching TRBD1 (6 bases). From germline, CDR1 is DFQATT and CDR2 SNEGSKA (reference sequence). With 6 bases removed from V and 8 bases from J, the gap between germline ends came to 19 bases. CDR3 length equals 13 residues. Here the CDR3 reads CSAQRQAYEGYTF. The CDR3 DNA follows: TGCAGTGCCCAGAGACAGGCGTATGAGGGCTACACCTTC.

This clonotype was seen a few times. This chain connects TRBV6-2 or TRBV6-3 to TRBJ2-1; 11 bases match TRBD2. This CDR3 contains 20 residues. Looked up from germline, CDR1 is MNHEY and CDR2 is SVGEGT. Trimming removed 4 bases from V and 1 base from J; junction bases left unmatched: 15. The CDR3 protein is CASSWGRLAGGQGSYNEQFF. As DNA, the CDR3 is TGTGCCAGCAGTTGGGGGAGGCTAGCGGGGGGCCAAGGGTCCTACAATGAGCAGTTCTTC.

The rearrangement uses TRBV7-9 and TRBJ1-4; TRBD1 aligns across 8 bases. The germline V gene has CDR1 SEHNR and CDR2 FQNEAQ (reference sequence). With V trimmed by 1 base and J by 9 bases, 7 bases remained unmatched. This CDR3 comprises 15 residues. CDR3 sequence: CASSLVGTGDKKLFF. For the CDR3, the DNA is TGTGCCAGCAGCTTAGTTGGGACAGGTGATAAAAAACTGTTTTTT.

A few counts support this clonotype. The chain's CDR3 is CASSHPGTRKTQYF. CDR3 in DNA: TGTGCCAGCAGCCACCCCGGGACACGCAAGACCCAGTACTTC. This rearrangement joins TRBV12-3 or TRBV12-4 to TRBJ2-5; a possible D gene is TRBD1 (6 bases). This CDR3 contains 14 residues. V was shortened by 6 bases and J by 6 bases, with 17 bases between the two germline ends.

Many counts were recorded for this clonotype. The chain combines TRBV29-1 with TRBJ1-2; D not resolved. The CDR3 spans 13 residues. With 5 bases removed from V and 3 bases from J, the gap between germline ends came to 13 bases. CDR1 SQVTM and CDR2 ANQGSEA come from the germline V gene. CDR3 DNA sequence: TGCAGCGTTTTCCCTTCGGGTTACTATGGCTACACCTTC. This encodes CSVFPSGYYGYTF.

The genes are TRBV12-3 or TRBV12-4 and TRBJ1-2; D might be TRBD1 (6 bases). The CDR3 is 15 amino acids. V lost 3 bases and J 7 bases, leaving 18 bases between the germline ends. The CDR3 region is CASSFSGGAGGGYTF. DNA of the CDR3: TGTGCCAGCAGTTTCTCCGGGGGCGCGGGTGGTGGCTACACCTTC.

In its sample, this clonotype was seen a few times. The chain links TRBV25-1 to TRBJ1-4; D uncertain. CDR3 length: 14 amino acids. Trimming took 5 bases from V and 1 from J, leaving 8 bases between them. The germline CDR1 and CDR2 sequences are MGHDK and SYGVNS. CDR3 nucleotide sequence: TGTGCCAGCAGTTGGACGGGAACTAATGAAAAACTGTTTTTT. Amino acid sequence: CASSWTGTNEKLFF.

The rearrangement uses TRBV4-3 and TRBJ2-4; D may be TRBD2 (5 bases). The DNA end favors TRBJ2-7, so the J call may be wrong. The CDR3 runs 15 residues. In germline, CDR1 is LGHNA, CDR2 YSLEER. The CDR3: CASSQREGSEYEQYF. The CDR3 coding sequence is TGCGCCAGCAGCCAGAGGGAAGGTTCGGAGTACGAGCAGTACTTC.

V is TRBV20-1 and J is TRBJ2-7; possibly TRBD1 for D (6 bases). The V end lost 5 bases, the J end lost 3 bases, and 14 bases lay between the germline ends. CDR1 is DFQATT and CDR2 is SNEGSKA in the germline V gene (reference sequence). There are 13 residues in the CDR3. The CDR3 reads CSAAQGQIYEQYF. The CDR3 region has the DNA TGCAGTGCTGCCCAGGGGCAGATCTACGAGCAGTACTTC.

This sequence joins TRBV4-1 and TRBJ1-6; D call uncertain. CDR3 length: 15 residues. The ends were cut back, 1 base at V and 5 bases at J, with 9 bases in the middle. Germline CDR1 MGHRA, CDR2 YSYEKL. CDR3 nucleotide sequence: TGCGCCAGCAGCCAAGTATCTTATGATAATTCACCCCTCCACTTT. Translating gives CASSQVSYDNSPLHF.

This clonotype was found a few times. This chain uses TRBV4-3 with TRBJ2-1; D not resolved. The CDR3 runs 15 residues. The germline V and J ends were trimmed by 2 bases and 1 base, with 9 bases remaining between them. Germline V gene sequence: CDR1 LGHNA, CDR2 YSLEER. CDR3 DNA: TGCGCCAGCAGCCAAATTCCGAGGTCCTACAATGAGCAGTTCTTC. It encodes CASSQIPRSYNEQFF.

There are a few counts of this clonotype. The CDR3 DNA reads as TGTGCCAGCAGCTTTGGCGGGAGGATCTACAATGAGCAGTTCTTC. It specifies CASSFGGRIYNEQFF. The chain links TRBV5-6 to TRBJ2-1; TRBD2 matches at 8 bases. The V gene's germline CDR1 is SGHDT and CDR2 YYEEEE. The V and J ends lost 2 bases and 3 bases, in that order; junction bases with no gene match: 4. This CDR3 is 15 amino acids long.

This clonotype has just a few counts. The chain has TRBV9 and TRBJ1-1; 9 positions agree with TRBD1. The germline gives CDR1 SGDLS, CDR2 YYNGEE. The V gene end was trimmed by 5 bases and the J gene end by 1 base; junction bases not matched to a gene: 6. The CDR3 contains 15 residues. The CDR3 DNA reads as TGTGCCAGCAGGCGGACAGGGGAGGGGAACACTGAAGCTTTCTTT. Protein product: CASRRTGEGNTEAFF.

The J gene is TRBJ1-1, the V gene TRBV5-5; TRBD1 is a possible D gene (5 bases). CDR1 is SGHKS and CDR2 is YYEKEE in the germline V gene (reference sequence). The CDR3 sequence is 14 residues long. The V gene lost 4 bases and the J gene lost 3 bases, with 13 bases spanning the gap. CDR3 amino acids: CASSRGRGYTEAFF. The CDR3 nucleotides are TGTGCCAGCAGCCGGGGGAGGGGTTACACTGAAGCTTTCTTT.

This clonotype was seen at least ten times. DNA for the CDR3: TGTGCCAGCAGCCAAGGGACAGGGGCACCCCTCCACTTT. Amino acid sequence: CASSQGTGAPLHF. The chain joins TRBV4-2 to TRBJ1-6, with 9 bases fitting TRBD1. V lost 1 base, J lost 11 bases, and 0 bases stayed unmatched. From germline, CDR1 is LGHNA and CDR2 YNFKEQ. There are 13 residues in the CDR3.

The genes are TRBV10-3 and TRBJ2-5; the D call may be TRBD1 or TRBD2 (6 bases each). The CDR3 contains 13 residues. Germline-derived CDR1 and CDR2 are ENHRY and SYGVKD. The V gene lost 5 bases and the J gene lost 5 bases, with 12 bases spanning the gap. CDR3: CAISQTRGETQYF. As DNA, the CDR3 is TGTGCCATCAGTCAGACTAGGGGGGAGACCCAGTACTTC.

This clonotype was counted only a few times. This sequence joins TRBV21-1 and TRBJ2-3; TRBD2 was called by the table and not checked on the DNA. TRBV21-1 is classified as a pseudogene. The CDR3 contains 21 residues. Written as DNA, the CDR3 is TGTGCCAGCAGCAAAGGAGGACACTTCAAGGTAGCGGGGCAACGTACAGATACGCAGTATTTT. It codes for CASSKGGHFKVAGQRTDTQYF.

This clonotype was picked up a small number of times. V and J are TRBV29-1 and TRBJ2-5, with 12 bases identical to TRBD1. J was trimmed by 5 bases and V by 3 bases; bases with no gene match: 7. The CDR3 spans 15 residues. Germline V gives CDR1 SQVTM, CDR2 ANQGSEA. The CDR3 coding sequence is TGCAGCGTTGAGGAGGGACAGGGGGCCCAGGAGACCCAGTACTTC. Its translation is CSVEEGQGAQETQYF. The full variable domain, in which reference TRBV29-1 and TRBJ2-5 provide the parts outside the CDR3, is SAVISQKPSRDICQRGTSLTIQCQVDSQVTMMFWYRQQPGQSLTLIATANQGSEATYESGFVIDKFPISRPNLTFSTLTVSNMSPEDSSIYLCSVEEGQGAQETQYFGPGTRLLVL.